The clone carrying this TCR beta chain was picked up a small number of times. Its target is not known. Stated treatment: oral pan-JAK inhibitor, 5-10 mg twice daily. Peripheral blood samples and lesional scalp punch biopsies were obtained from alopecia areata patients. The data originate from a study of CD8+ T cells in alopecia areata. Findings and limits, study-wide: Among the cells sequenced in scalp samples are also the resident alphabeta T cells of normal skin. Scalp clonality dropped significantly under tofacitinib, as did expanded CD8+ top-100 clones.

cDNA reverse transcribed from extracted RNA served as the sequencing template. Sequencing used immunoSEQ multiplex PCR; TCRdb keeps in-frame clones, though not all of them. The sample shows about 5,400 clones, about 71% of them seen only once. With 0 bases clipped from V and 1 base from J, the junction kept 15 bases outside the gene matches. Germline CDR1 MGHRA, CDR2 YSYEKL. CDR3 size: 20 residues. The receptor comes from a human donor with alopecia areata. The material was skin, obtained at week 24, from a patient treated with tofacitinib. The chain employs TRBV4-1 and TRBJ2-7; 10 bases line up with TRBD2. In DNA, the CDR3 is TGCGCCAGCAGCCAAGAGATTGCTAGCGGGGGCCTTCTAAGTTCCTACGAGCAGTACTTC. It is translated as CASSQEIASGGLLSSYEQYF.